This T cell receptor (beta chain) was captured by sequencing in a study of blood T cells in healthy people across ages. Combining a sample-barcoded 5' primer with a J-beta primer mix, a second PCR ran for about 7 to 12 cycles. MiXCR, applied by TCRdb to the 5' RACE reads, yields one record per CDR3 protein. The sample contains about 1.1 million distinct CDR3 sequences, approximately 38% of which appear only once. The CDR3 is made up of 14 amino acids. Germline trimming cut 5 bases from V and 5 bases from J; bases unmatched to any gene: 7. A word on this clonotype: Its antigen is not known.

Whole-study findings and limits: Naive T cell percentage showed a strong correlation with TCR beta diversity. Higher diversity and more naive CD4+ cells were features of long-lived donors, compared to aged donors.

Sequenced sample: blood. The chain combines TRBV12-3 or TRBV12-4 with TRBJ1-1, with TRBD1 matching over 8 bases. The source is a man younger than 35 in good health. This CDR3 is CASSQGQVITEAFF. DNA for the CDR3: TGTGCCAGCAGTCAGGGACAGGTTATAACTGAAGCTTTCTTT.